Shown below are 17 T cell receptor beta chains from a single sample sequenced in a study of cytomegalovirus exposure and HLA in healthy donors. Vbeta (60) and Jbeta (13) primers were used in the PCR. The protocol was immunoSEQ multiplex PCR, while the TCRdb copy is restricted to in-frame clones and leaves out a portion. The profile shows roughly 140,000 clones, 64% of them singletons. Material: PBMCs. These receptors came from a woman aged 25 to 39 in good health and CMV-seropositive.

The chain is built from TRBV9 and TRBJ2-1; 12 bases are a match to TRBD2. V gave up 3 bases and J gave up 0 bases; unmatched junction bases: 13. CDR1 and CDR2 (germline): SGDLS, YYNGEE. The CDR3 is 20 amino acids. In DNA, the CDR3 is TGTGCCAGCAGCGGGGTTACTAGCGGGAGGCCCGGGAGCTCCTACAATGAGCAGTTCTTC. Translation: CASSGVTSGRPGSSYNEQFF.

The chain uses TRBV10-1 and TRBJ2-2; D call uncertain. Germline V gene sequence: CDR1 WNHNN, CDR2 SYGVQD (reference sequence). V was shortened by 3 bases and J by 1 base, with 3 bases between the two germline ends. CDR3 length: 13 amino acids. For the CDR3, the DNA is TGCGCCAGCAGTGACTTGAACACCGGGGAGCTGTTTTTT. Its translation: CASSDLNTGELFF.

This clone was seen more than once but under ten times. The CDR3 bases are TGTGCCAGCAGCAAAGACAGTTTCTATGGCTACACCTTC. Translation gives CASSKDSFYGYTF. The chain uses TRBV28 and TRBJ1-2; D possibly corresponds to TRBD1 (5 bases). V lost 6 bases, J lost 4 bases, and 12 bases lay in between. CDR3 size: 13 residues. Germline V gene lookup returns CDR1 MDHEN and CDR2 SYDVKM.

V gene TRBV18 combines with J gene TRBJ2-7; D remains unclear. Trimming took 3 bases from V and 3 from J, leaving 3 bases between them. This CDR3 is built from 11 residues. Germline loops: CDR1 KGHSH, CDR2 LQKENI. CDR3 loop: CASSPLYEQYF. DNA of the CDR3: TGTGCCAGCTCACCTCTCTACGAGCAGTACTTC.

V and J are TRBV5-5 and TRBJ1-1, with D maybe TRBD1 (5 bases). V shed 1 base and J shed 5 bases, with 9 bases lying between them. The CDR3 has 13 amino acids. Looked up from germline, CDR1 is SGHKS and CDR2 is YYEKEE (reference sequence). The CDR3 reads CASSLSGGTEAFF. DNA of the CDR3: TGTGCCAGCAGCTTGTCTGGGGGGACTGAAGCTTTCTTT.

The V call is TRBV2, the J call TRBJ1-4; D not resolved. The CDR3 sequence is 15 residues long. The V end was cut by 2 bases, the J end by 2 bases, with 9 bases between. CDR1 and CDR2 from the germline V gene are SNHLY and FYNNEI. The CDR3 DNA is TGTGCCAGCAGTGAACGCGGTCAGACTAATGAAAAACTGTTTTTT. This codes for CASSERGQTNEKLFF. The variable domain in full, completed from reference TRBV2 and TRBJ1-4, reads EPEVTQTPSHQVTQMGQEVILRCVPISNHLYFYWYRQILGQKVEFLVSFYNNEISEKSEIFDDQFSVERPDGSNFTLKIRSTKLEDSAMYFCASSERGQTNEKLFFGSGTQLSVL.

This clone appeared a few times. The chain joins TRBV28 to TRBJ1-5; the match to TRBD1 covers 8 bases. In germline, CDR1 is MDHEN, CDR2 SYDVKM. The CDR3 is 14 amino acids. Trimming took 11 bases from V and 0 from J; bases not matched to a gene: 6. The CDR3 here is CACQGAYSNQPQHF. The CDR3 nucleotides read TGTGCCTGTCAGGGGGCCTATAGCAATCAGCCCCAGCATTTT.

This sequence joins TRBV4-2 and TRBJ1-2, with 7 bases that match TRBD1. Germline CDR1 is LGHNA and CDR2 is YNFKEQ. V shed 0 bases, J shed 6 bases, and the junction held 16 bases outside the gene matches. The CDR3 is 18 amino acids. CDR3 in DNA: TGTGCCAGCAGCCAAGACGATTCTTGGTCGACAGGGTACGATGGCTACACCTTC. Protein: CASSQDDSWSTGYDGYTF.

J is TRBJ2-2 and V is TRBV5-1; perhaps TRBD1 as D (6 bases). Trimming cost V 2 bases and J 6 bases, with 11 bases left between them. The CDR3 consists of 14 residues. Per germline, CDR1 SGHRS and CDR2 YFSETQ. The CDR3 DNA sequence: TGCGCCAGCAGCTTTACACAGGGAGCCGGGGAGCTGTTTTTT. This codes for CASSFTQGAGELFF.

This sequence joins TRBV5-1 and TRBJ2-3; 7 nucleotides match TRBD1. The length of the CDR3 is 14 residues. CDR1 is SGHRS, CDR2 YFSETQ, per germline. Trimming cost V 4 bases and J 1 base; bases outside gene matches: 3. The CDR3 DNA follows: TGCGCCAGCAGCACTGACAGGGGCACAGATACGCAGTATTTT. This codes for CASSTDRGTDTQYF.

The rearrangement uses TRBV4-2 and TRBJ2-7; TRBD2 is a possible D gene (7 bases). CDR3 length: 15 amino acids. Deletions cut 1 base from V and 4 bases from J, with 14 bases between. CDR1 LGHNA and CDR2 YNFKEQ come from the germline V gene. Here the CDR3 DNA reads TGTGCCAGCAGCCAAGGAGGGGGGGGGCTGTACGAGCAGTACTTC. It encodes CASSQGGGGLYEQYF.

The rearrangement joins TRBV2 to TRBJ1-2; 8 nucleotides agree with TRBD1. The CDR3 runs 14 residues. V shed 10 bases, J shed 8 bases, and the junction held 15 bases outside the gene matches. Germline V gives CDR1 SNHLY, CDR2 FYNNEI. CDR3 residues: CAILTRQGTFGYTF. As DNA, the CDR3 is TGTGCCATCCTGACTAGACAGGGGACCTTCGGCTACACCTTC.

The V gene is TRBV2, the J gene TRBJ2-1; 9 nucleotides match TRBD2. The CDR3 length is 13 residues. Germline CDR1 SNHLY, CDR2 FYNNEI. V trimming: 8 bases; J trimming: 5 bases; junction bases outside the gene matches: 4. The CDR3 protein is CASQRGENNEQFF. CDR3 nucleotides: TGTGCCAGCCAGCGGGGGGAAAACAATGAGCAGTTCTTC.

The CDR3 nucleotides read TGTGCCAGCACCCGAACTAGCATTAGCACAGATACGCAGTATTTT. The encoded protein is CASTRTSISTDTQYF. The V and J genes are TRBV2 and TRBJ2-3, with a weak D call TRBD2 (6 bases). The germline gives CDR1 SNHLY, CDR2 FYNNEI. The length of the CDR3 is 15 residues. V lost 7 bases and J 0 bases, leaving 14 bases between the germline ends.

V gene TRBV5-1 combines with J gene TRBJ2-7; a possible D gene is TRBD1 (6 bases). Germline V gene sequence: CDR1 SGHRS, CDR2 YFSETQ. The CDR3 consists of 12 residues. V was pared by 7 bases and J by 5 bases, with 13 bases between. The CDR3 coding sequence is TGCGCCAGCTACAGGGAAGTCCACGAGCAGTACTTC. This gives the protein CASYREVHEQYF.

The gene calls are TRBV6-6 and TRBJ2-7, with 11 bases lining up with TRBD1. CDR3 size: 15 residues. Germline CDR1 and CDR2: MNHNY and SVGAGI (reference sequence). Trimming cost V 6 bases and J 4 bases; bases outside gene matches: 8. The CDR3 protein is CASSSNRDRGYEQYF. CDR3 sequence (DNA): TGTGCCAGCAGCTCCAACCGGGACAGGGGGTACGAGCAGTACTTC.

This clone appeared a few times. The rearrangement joins TRBV4-1 to TRBJ2-1; 12 positions match TRBD2. The CDR3 spans 15 residues. With V trimmed by 6 bases and J by 7 bases, 7 bases remained unmatched. Germline values: CDR1 MGHRA, CDR2 YSYEKL. The CDR3 nucleotides read TGCGCCAGCAGGCCCGGACTAGCGGGGCGGAATGAGCAGTTCTTC. Its protein product is CASRPGLAGRNEQFF.